The 10 T cell receptor beta chains below come from one sample, sequenced in a study of blood T cells in healthy people across ages. A second PCR, run for about 7 to 11 cycles, used a sample-barcoded 5' primer plus a J-beta primer mix. TCRdb analysed the 5' RACE reads with MiXCR anew, one entry per CDR3 protein. The sample consists of about 1.8 million distinct CDR3 sequences, 49% of them appearing once. Sequences were obtained from blood. These receptors all stem from a woman aged 40 to 50 in good health.

This clonotype was seen just once. The chain has TRBV20-1 and TRBJ2-3, with TRBD2 matching 12 bases. Germline V gene sequence: CDR1 DFQATT, CDR2 SNEGSKA (reference sequence). This CDR3 comprises 15 residues. V lost 6 bases to trimming and J lost 2 bases; unmatched junction nucleotides: 6. The CDR3 nucleotides are TGCAGTGCCGGAGGACTAGCGGGGAACACAGATACGCAGTATTTT. This codes for CSAGGLAGNTDTQYF.

This chain uses TRBV18 with TRBJ1-2, with 7 bases lining up with TRBD1. Germline lookup yields CDR1 KGHSH and CDR2 LQKENI. After removal of 1 base from V and 7 bases from J, the junction contained 6 bases not matched to a gene. The CDR3 loop spans 14 amino acids. This CDR3 is CASSPQSTGLGYTF. The CDR3 DNA follows: TGTGCCAGCTCACCACAGTCGACAGGGCTTGGCTACACCTTC.

This rearrangement joins TRBV4-3 to TRBJ2-1; 8 nucleotides match TRBD2. The CDR3 has 17 amino acids. V was clipped by 0 bases and J by 7 bases; unmatched bases: 11. Germline lookup yields CDR1 LGHNA and CDR2 YSLEER. CDR3 region: CASSQDLRTSGGNEQFF. The CDR3 region has the DNA TGCGCCAGCAGCCAAGACTTGCGGACATCGGGGGGGAATGAGCAGTTCTTC.

J is TRBJ2-2 and V is TRBV9; either TRBD1 or TRBD2 may fit D (5 bases each). The V end was cut by 0 bases, the J end by 6 bases, with 12 bases between. This CDR3 spans 15 amino acids. Germline V gene lookup returns CDR1 SGDLS and CDR2 YYNGEE. CDR3 DNA: TGTGCCAGCAGCGTAGGGGGGTCGGTCGCCGGGGAGCTGTTTTTT. Translated: CASSVGGSVAGELFF. Looking up the rest from reference TRBV9 and TRBJ2-2 gives the full variable domain: DSGVTQTPKHLITATGQRVTLRCSPRSGDLSVYWYQQSLDQGLQFLIQYYNGEERAKGNILERFSAQQFPDLHSELNLSSLELGDSALYFCASSVGGSVAGELFFGEGSRLTVL.

The table lists this clonotype with a few counts. This chain links TRBV7-9 with TRBJ2-5; no definite D call. Germline values: CDR1 SEHNR, CDR2 FQNEAQ (reference sequence). Trimming took off 0 bases at V and 2 bases at J, with 7 bases between the two ends. The CDR3 length is 14 residues. The CDR3, as DNA: TGTGCCAGCAGCTTAGCCATGGGGCAAGAGACCCAGTACTTC. Protein: CASSLAMGQETQYF.

This clonotype was seen more than once but under ten times. V is TRBV4-3 and J is TRBJ2-5; D may be TRBD1 or TRBD2 (5 bases each). V lost 1 base and J 5 bases, leaving 20 bases between the germline ends. Germline V gives CDR1 LGHNA, CDR2 YSLEER. There are 17 residues in the CDR3. CDR3 protein: CASSQVVDGAEDETQYF. Here the CDR3 DNA reads TGCGCCAGCAGCCAAGTGGTAGACGGGGCCGAAGATGAGACCCAGTACTTC.

DNA of the CDR3: TGCAGTGCTAGAGACCCGGGACAGTATGCTTTCTTT. Its translation: CSARDPGQYAFF. This sequence joins TRBV20-1 and TRBJ1-1, with TRBD1 matching over 7 bases. Per germline, CDR1 DFQATT and CDR2 SNEGSKA (reference sequence). The CDR3 spans 12 residues. V trimming: 0 bases; J trimming: 11 bases; junction bases outside the gene matches: 6.

The CDR3 reads CASSQDAGTTDTQYF. CDR3 DNA: TGCGCCAGCAGCCAAGATGCGGGGACCACAGATACGCAGTATTTT. V and J are TRBV4-1 and TRBJ2-3; possible D gene TRBD2, 6 bases. The CDR3 has 15 residues. Germline lookup yields CDR1 MGHRA and CDR2 YSYEKL. Trimming stripped 0 bases from V and 2 bases from J, with 9 bases between.

The V gene is TRBV5-1, the J gene TRBJ2-5, with 12 bases that match TRBD2. V was pared by 4 bases and J by 11 bases, with 18 bases of the junction left unmatched. Germline-derived CDR1 and CDR2 are SGHRS and YFSETQ. The CDR3 runs to 17 residues. The CDR3 loop is CASSGRASGGALNEQYF. The CDR3, as DNA: TGCGCCAGCAGCGGACGGGCTAGCGGGGGGGCCCTCAATGAGCAGTACTTC.

The V call is TRBV6-7, the J call TRBJ2-5, with D tentatively TRBD1 (5 bases). The DNA end is more similar to TRBJ2-7, so the J call may be wrong. TRBV6-7 is assigned to the ORF class and has an uncertain function. The CDR3 runs to 15 residues. The CDR3 spells CASSYSGQNPHEQYF. The CDR3, as DNA: TGTGCCAGCAGTTACTCAGGACAAAACCCCCACGAGCAGTACTTC.